This T cell receptor (beta chain) came from a study of T-cell reconstitution after alpha-beta-depleted transplantation in children. In this sample, this clonotype turned up a few times. The CDR3 runs to 16 residues. V lost 5 bases and J lost 4; bases outside the gene matches: 12. Looked up from germline, CDR1 is SEHNR and CDR2 is FQNEAQ (reference sequence). Preparing the TCRbeta library involved the use of unique molecular identifiers. MiXCR, applied by TCRdb to the PCR reads, yields one record per CDR3 protein. Of over 200,000 distinct CDR3 sequences listed, around a sixth are singletons. This TCR was sampled from a male patient between 2 and 10 years old who had a stem cell transplant for acute lymphoblastic leukemia, so the T cells may come from the graft donor. The J gene is TRBJ1-2, the V gene TRBV7-9; 8 bases fit TRBD1. The specimen comprised PBMCs, mostly from graft donor cells, sampled 360 days after TCRalphabeta/CD19-depleted stem cell transplant. For the CDR3, the DNA is TGTGCCAGCAGCACGCCCAATGACAGGGGCCCCTATGGCTACACCTTC. Encoded protein: CASSTPNDRGPYGYTF.